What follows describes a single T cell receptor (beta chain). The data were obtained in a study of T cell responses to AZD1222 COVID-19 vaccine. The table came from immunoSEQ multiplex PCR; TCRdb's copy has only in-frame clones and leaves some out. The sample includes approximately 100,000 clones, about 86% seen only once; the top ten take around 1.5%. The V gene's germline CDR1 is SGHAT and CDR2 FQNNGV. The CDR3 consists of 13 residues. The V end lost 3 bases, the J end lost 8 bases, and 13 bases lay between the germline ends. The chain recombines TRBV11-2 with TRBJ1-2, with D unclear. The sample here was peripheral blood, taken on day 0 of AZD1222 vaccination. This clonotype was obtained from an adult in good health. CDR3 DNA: TGTGCCAGCAGCTTGGAAGGGATGGAGGGCTACACCTTC. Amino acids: CASSLEGMEGYTF.